This T cell receptor beta chain stems from a study of shared clonotypes between healthy human individuals. Whole-study context: Researchers assigned three CD4 naive, three CD4 memory, two CD8 naive and one CD8 memory plate to each donor.

The test was conducted at deep level. Assay: immunoSEQ multiplex PCR; the TCRdb copy retains only in-frame clones and omits some. The data contain approximately 2,200,000 clones, approximately 94% of them singletons. The CDR3 spans 13 residues. Germline CDR1 reads LNHNV; CDR2 reads YYDKDF (reference sequence). The naive CD8 population came from CD45RO-negative cells selected for CCR7, without terminally differentiated effector memory CD45RA+ cells. As for this clone: The antigen remains undetermined.

The study's findings and limits: The small donor group covered limited genetic and exposure diversity. Clonotype sharing across a few donors was observed for about 5.2% of naive CD4 clonotypes.

The sample consisted of naive CD8+ T cells from PBMCs. This receptor was obtained from a man younger than 35 in good health. Some clones in this sample may be carry-over from other donors' samples. The V gene is TRBV15, the J gene TRBJ2-5; the D gene could be TRBD1 or TRBD2 (5 bases each). The DNA end is a closer match to TRBJ2-7, so the J assignment may be wrong. The CDR3 loop reads CATGVGVTYEQYF. CDR3 nucleotides: TGTGCCACGGGGGTAGGGGTGACCTACGAGCAGTACTTC.